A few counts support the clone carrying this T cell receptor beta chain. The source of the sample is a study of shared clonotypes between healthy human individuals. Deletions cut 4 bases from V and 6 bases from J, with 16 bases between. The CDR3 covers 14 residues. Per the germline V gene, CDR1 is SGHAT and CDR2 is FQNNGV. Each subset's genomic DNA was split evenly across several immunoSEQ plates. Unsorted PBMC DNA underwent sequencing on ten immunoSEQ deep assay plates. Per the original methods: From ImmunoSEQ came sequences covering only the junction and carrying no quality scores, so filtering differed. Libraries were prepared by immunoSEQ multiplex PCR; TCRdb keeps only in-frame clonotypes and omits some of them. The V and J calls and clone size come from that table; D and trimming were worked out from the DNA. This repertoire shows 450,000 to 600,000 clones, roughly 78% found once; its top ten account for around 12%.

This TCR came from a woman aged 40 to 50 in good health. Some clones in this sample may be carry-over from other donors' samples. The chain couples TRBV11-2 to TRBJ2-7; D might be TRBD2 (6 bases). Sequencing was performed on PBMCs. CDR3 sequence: CASSSTGSGFEQYF. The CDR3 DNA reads TGTGCCAGCAGCTCGACCGGGAGTGGCTTCGAGCAGTACTTC.